This entry features one TCR beta chain sequence. Its target is unknown. Vbeta (60) and Jbeta (13) primers were used in the PCR. Measured with immunoSEQ multiplex PCR; TCRdb has only the in-frame clones, and not every one. The sample yields around 120,000 clones, over 70% seen once. The donors, nominally healthy at sampling, likely had unrecorded immune exposures. The data were obtained in a study of cytomegalovirus exposure and HLA in healthy donors. Study results and caveats: Most TCR sequences proved rare, with some public TCRs found in many donors.

This CDR3 has 14 amino acids. The germline gives CDR1 MNHNS, CDR2 SASEGT. Deletions cut 3 bases from V and 6 bases from J, with 12 bases between. The genes are TRBV6-1 and TRBJ1-5; no clear D. Sequenced input: PBMCs. This clonotype was obtained from a female donor in good health and CMV-seropositive. The DNA for the CDR3 is TGTGCCAGCAGTGATCGGGGAAGTAGTCAGCCCCAGCATTTT. This translates into CASSDRGSSQPQHF.